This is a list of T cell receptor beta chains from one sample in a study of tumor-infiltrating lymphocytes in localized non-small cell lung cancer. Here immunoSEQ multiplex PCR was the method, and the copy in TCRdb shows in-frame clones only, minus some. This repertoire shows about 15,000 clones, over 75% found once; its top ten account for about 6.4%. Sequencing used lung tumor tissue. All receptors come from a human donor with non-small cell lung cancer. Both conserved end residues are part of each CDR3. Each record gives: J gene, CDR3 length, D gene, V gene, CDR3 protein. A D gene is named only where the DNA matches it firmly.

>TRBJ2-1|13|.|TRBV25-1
CASSGSQRGEQFF
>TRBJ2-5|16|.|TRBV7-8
CASSLVGEGVGETQYF
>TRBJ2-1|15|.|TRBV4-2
CASSPHIRGSNEQFF
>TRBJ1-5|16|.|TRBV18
CASSPPSQSYGRPQHF
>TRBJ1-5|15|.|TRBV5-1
CASSLDGQYDQPQHF
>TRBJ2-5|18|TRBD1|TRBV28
CASSSLPRTGAHQETQYF
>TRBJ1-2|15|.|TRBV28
CASSPIDGPNYGYTF
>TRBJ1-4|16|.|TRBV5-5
CASSLDQGRTNEKLFF
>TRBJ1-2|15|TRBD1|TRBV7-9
CASSLGVDRLYGYTF
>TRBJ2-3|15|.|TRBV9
CASSVSPRLTDTQYF
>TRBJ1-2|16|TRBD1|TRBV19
CASSIDRTGGIAGYTF
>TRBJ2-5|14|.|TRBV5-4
CASSLAGLQETQYF
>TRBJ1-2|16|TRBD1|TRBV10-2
CASSESTGQGGAGYTF
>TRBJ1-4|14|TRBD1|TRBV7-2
CASSLGTGLEKLFF
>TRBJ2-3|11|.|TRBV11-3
CASSISGTQYF
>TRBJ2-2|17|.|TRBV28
CASSLFRGYRLGSELFF
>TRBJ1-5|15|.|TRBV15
CATSRDRGSNQPQHF
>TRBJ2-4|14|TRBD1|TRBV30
CAWSVGQGVNIQYF
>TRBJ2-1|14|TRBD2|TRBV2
CASSGSGRFNEQFF
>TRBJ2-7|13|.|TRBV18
CASSLRQKYEQYF
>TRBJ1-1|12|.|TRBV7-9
CASSLDKTEAFF
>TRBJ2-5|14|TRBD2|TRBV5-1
CASSPLLGGETQYF
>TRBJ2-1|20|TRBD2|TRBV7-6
CASSGGGGLAGGISYNEQFF
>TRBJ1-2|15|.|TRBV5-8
CASSLVSLEDYGYTF
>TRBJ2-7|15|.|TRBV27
CASSRTGPSSYEQYF
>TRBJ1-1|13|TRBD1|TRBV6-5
CATNRGRNTEAFF
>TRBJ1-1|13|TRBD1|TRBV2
CASSIDRGWGAFF
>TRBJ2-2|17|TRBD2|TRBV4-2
CASSQVRTSGGTGELFF
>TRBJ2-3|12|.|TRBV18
CASSPYTDTQYF
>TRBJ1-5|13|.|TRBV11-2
CASSLGWGQPQHF
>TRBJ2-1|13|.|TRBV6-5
CASSYSTGNEQFF
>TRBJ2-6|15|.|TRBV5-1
CASRAGLAGANVLTF
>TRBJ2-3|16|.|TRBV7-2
CASSSQPRGRGDTQYF
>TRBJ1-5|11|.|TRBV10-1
CASRDNQPQHF
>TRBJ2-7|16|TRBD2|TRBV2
CASSTSPSGGSREQYF
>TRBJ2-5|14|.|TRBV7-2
CASSSGYRKETQYF
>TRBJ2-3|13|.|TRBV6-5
CASSYNGADTQYF
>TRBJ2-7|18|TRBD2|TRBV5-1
CASSLLLAGDDLVYEQYF
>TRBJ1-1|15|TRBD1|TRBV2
CASDGIAGGNTEAFF
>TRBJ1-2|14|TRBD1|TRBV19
CASSISAGGYGYTF
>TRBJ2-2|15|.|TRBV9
CASSVMGRDTGELFF
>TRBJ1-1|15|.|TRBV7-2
CASSLRGRMNTEAFF
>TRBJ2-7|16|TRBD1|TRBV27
CASRHKLGQAPYEQYF
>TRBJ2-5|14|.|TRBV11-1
CASSFGRAQETQYF
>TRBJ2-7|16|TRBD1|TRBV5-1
CASSLSPGQGEYEQYF
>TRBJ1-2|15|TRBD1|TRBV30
CAWSVQQGAGYGYTF